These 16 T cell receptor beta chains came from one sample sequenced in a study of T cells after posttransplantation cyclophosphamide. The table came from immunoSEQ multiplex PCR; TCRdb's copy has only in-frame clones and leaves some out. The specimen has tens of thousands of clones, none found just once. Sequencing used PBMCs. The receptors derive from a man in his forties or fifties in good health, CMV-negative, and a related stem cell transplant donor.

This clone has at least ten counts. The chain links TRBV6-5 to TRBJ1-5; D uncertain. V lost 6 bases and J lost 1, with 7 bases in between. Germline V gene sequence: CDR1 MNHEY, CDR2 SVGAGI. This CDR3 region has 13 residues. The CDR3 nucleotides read TGTGCCAGCAGAACGGGGAGCAATCAGCCCCAGCATTTT. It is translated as CASRTGSNQPQHF.

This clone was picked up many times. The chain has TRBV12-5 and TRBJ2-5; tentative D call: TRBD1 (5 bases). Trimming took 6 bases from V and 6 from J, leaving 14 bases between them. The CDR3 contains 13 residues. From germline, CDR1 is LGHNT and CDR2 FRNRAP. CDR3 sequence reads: CASGSQVLKTQYF. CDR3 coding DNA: TGTGCTAGTGGGTCACAGGTGTTGAAGACCCAGTACTTC.

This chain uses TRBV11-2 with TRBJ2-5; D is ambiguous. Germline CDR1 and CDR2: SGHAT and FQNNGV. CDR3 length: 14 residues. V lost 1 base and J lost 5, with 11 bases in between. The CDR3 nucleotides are TGTGCCAGCAGCTTAGGTGGTAGTGATGAGACCCAGTACTTC. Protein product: CASSLGGSDETQYF. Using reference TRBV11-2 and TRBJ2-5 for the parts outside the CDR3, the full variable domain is EAGVAQSPRYKIIEKRQSVAFWCNPISGHATLYWYQQILGQGPKLLIQFQNNGVVDDSQLPKDRFSAERLKGVDSTLKIQPAKLEDSAVYLCASSLGGSDETQYFGPGTRLLVL.

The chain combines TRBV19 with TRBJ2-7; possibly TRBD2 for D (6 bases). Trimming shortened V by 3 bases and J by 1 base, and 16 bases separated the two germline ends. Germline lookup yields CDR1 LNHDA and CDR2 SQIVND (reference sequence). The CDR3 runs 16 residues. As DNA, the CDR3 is TGTGCCAGTAGTATGACCCTCACGGGAGCTTCCTACGAGCAGTACTTC. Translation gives CASSMTLTGASYEQYF.

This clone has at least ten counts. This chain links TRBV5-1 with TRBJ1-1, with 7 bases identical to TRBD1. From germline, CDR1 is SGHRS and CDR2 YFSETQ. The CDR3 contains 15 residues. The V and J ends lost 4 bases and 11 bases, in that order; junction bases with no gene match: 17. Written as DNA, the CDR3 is TGCGCCAGCAGCGTTACCGACAGGGAGTGGGGGTCTGCTTTCTTT. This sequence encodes CASSVTDREWGSAFF.

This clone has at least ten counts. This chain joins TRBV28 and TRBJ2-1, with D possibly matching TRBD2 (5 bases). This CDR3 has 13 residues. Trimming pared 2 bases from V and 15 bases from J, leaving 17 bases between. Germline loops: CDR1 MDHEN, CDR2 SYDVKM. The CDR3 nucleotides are TGTGCCAGCAGTTTACTAGCAGAACAGAGAAGGTTCTTC. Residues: CASSLLAEQRRFF. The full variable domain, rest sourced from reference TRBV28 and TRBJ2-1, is DVKVTQSSRYLVKRTGEKVFLECVQDMDHENMFWYRQDPGLGLRLIYFSYDVKMKEKGDIPEGYSVSREKKERFSLILESASTNQTSMYLCASSLLAEQRRFFGPGTRLTVL.

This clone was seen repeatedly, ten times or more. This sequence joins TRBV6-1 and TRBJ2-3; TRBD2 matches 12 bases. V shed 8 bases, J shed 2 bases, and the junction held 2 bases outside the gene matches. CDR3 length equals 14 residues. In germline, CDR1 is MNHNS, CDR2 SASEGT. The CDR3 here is CASLAGGHTDTQYF. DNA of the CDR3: TGTGCCAGCCTAGCGGGGGGGCACACAGATACGCAGTATTTT.

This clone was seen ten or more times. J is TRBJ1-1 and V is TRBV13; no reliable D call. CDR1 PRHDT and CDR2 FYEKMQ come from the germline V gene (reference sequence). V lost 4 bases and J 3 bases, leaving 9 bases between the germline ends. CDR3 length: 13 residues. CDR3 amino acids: CASSSGRDTEAFF. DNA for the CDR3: TGTGCCAGCAGCTCTGGGCGGGACACTGAAGCTTTCTTT.

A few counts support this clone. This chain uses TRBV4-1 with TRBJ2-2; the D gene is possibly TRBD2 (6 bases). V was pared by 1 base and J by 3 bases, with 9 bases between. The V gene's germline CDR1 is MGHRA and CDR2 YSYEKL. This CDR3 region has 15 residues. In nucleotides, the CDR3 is TGCGCCAGCAGCCAAGGGGGACTGTACACCGGGGAGCTGTTTTTT. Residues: CASSQGGLYTGELFF.

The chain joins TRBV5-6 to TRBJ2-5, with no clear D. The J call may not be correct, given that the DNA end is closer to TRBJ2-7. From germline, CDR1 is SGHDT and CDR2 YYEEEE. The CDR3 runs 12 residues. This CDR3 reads CASSTQQYEQYF. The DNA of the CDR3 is TGTGCCAGCAGCACGCAACAGTACGAGCAGTACTTC.

CDR3 amino acids: CASSGGVKGRTEAFF. DNA for the CDR3: TGTGCCAGCAGCGGAGGGGTAAAGGGAAGGACTGAAGCTTTCTTT. The V gene is TRBV11-2, the J gene TRBJ1-1; a possible D gene is TRBD1 (5 bases). Trimming shortened V by 5 bases and J by 5 bases, and 18 bases separated the two germline ends. From germline, CDR1 is SGHAT and CDR2 FQNNGV. The CDR3 runs to 15 residues.

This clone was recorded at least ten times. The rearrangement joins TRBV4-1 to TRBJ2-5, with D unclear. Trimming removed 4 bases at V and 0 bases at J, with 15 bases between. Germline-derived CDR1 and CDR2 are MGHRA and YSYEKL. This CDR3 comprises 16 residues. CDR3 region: CASSPASVFDQETQYF. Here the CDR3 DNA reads TGCGCCAGCAGCCCTGCATCAGTGTTCGACCAAGAGACCCAGTACTTC.

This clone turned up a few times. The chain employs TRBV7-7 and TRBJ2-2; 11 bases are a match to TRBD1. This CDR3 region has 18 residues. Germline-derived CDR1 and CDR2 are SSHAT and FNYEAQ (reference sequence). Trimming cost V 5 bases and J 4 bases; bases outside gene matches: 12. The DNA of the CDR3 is TGTGCCAGCAGCCCCTCCCGGGACAGGGGGACTAGCACCGGGGAGCTGTTTTTT. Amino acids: CASSPSRDRGTSTGELFF.

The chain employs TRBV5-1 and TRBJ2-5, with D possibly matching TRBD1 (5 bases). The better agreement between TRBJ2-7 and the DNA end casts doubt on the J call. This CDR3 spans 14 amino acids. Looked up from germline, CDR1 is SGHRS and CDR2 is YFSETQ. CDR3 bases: TGCGCCAGCAGCTCCCGACAGTACGCCTACGAGCAGTACTTC. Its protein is CASSSRQYAYEQYF.

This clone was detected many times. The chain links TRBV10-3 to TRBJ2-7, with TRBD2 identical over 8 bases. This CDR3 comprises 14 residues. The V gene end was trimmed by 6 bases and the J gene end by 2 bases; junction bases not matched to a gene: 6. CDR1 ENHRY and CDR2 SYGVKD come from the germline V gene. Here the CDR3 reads CAIRGAGDPYEQYF. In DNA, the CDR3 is TGTGCCATCAGGGGAGCGGGGGACCCCTACGAGCAGTACTTC.

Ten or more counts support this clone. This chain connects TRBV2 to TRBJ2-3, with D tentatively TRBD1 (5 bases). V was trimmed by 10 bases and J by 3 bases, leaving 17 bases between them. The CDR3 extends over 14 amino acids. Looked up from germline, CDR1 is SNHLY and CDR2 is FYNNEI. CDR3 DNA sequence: TGTGCCAACCGTAAAGGGGCCGTTACAGATACGCAGTATTTT. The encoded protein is CANRKGAVTDTQYF.